These 28 T cell receptor beta chains share one sample of origin, sequenced in a study of T cell responses to AZD1222 COVID-19 vaccine. Sequencing was performed with immunoSEQ multiplex PCR; in TCRdb, only in-frame clones are kept and a portion is missing. This sample has some 79,000 clones; less than 85% occur once, and the top ten carry less than 50%. The sample here was peripheral blood, taken 28 days after the second AZD1222 dose. The origin of the receptors is an adult who received the AZD1222 COVID-19 vaccine.

This clone has more than one count but fewer than ten. The chain joins TRBV7-3 to TRBJ2-7; D is unresolved. Trimming shortened V by 2 bases and J by 2 bases, and 10 bases separated the two germline ends. Germline CDR1 is SGHTA and CDR2 is FQGTGA. This CDR3 contains 14 residues. The CDR3 reads CASSLFLGPYEQYF. CDR3 nucleotide sequence: TGTGCCAGCAGCTTATTTCTGGGCCCCTACGAGCAGTACTTC.

The chain links TRBV5-1 to TRBJ2-5; D possibly uses TRBD1 or TRBD2 (6 bases each). Trimming stripped 4 bases from V and 2 bases from J, with 12 bases between. CDR1 is SGHRS, CDR2 YFSETQ, per germline. The CDR3 runs 14 residues. The CDR3 is CASSLGGQQETQYF. The CDR3 DNA reads as TGCGCCAGCAGCCTCGGGGGACAACAAGAGACCCAGTACTTC.

V usage is TRBV7-6 and J usage is TRBJ1-4, with 8 bases fitting TRBD1. The germline gives CDR1 SGHVS, CDR2 FNYEAQ. CDR3 size: 15 residues. J was trimmed by 4 bases and V by 3 bases; bases with no gene match: 4. CDR3: CASSFGTGRNEKLFF. The DNA for the CDR3 is TGTGCCAGCAGCTTTGGGACAGGACGTAATGAAAAACTGTTTTTT.

The rearrangement joins TRBV19 to TRBJ1-5, with D unresolved. The CDR3 spans 13 residues. Per germline, CDR1 LNHDA and CDR2 SQIVND (reference sequence). V was pared by 7 bases and J by 5 bases, with 12 bases between. In DNA, the CDR3 is TGTGCCAGTACCCCTGGCCCCGATCAGCCCCAGCATTTT. Translation gives CASTPGPDQPQHF. Drawing the rest from reference TRBV19 and TRBJ1-5, the complete variable domain is DGGITQSPKYLFRKEGQNVTLSCEQNLNHDAMYWYRQDPGQGLRLIYYSQIVNDFQKGDIAEGYSVSREKKESFPLTVTSAQKNPTAFYLCASTPGPDQPQHFGDGTRLSIL.

V usage is TRBV7-9 and J usage is TRBJ2-1, with D perhaps TRBD1 or TRBD2 (6 bases each). The CDR3 consists of 15 residues. Germline lookup yields CDR1 SEHNR and CDR2 FQNEAQ (reference sequence). The V gene lost 4 bases and the J gene lost 4 bases, with 14 bases spanning the gap. CDR3 sequence reads: CASSSAGGLYNEQFF. The DNA for the CDR3 is TGTGCCAGCAGCTCTGCCGGGGGCCTTTACAATGAGCAGTTCTTC.

This clone was recorded only once. V is TRBV28 and J is TRBJ1-2; weak D call: TRBD1 (6 bases). This CDR3 comprises 11 residues. Germline CDR1 MDHEN, CDR2 SYDVKM. Trimming took 5 bases from V and 8 from J, leaving 9 bases between them. The CDR3 here is CASSGQGGYTF. DNA for the CDR3: TGTGCCAGCAGTGGCCAGGGGGGCTACACCTTC.

This clone has only a few counts. The chain links TRBV19 to TRBJ2-7, with D unresolved. Trimming took 1 base from V and 6 from J, leaving 7 bases between them. CDR1 and CDR2 from the germline V gene are LNHDA and SQIVND (reference sequence). CDR3 size: 12 residues. The CDR3 region has the DNA TGTGCCAGTAGTATAGGCGGTTCCGAGCAGTACTTC. It translates to CASSIGGSEQYF.

V and J are TRBV27 and TRBJ2-4; 7 bases agree with TRBD2. This CDR3 is 13 amino acids long. Trimming removed 5 bases from V and 9 bases from J; junction bases left unmatched: 7. Germline CDR1 is MNHEY and CDR2 is SMNVEV (reference sequence). CDR3 amino acids: CASSAIGGGIQYF. CDR3 coding DNA: TGTGCCAGCAGTGCGATTGGGGGGGGCATTCAGTACTTC.

This clone appeared a few times. This chain uses TRBV30 with TRBJ1-2, with TRBD1 matching over 7 bases. V shed 2 bases and J 8 bases; nucleotides not matched to a gene: 5. The CDR3 has 12 amino acids. Germline V gives CDR1 GTSNPN, CDR2 SVGIG (reference sequence). CDR3 DNA sequence: TGTGCCTGGAGTCCGGGACAGCCGGGCTACACCTTC. It encodes CAWSPGQPGYTF.

This chain uses TRBV28 with TRBJ2-2; D possibly corresponds to TRBD1 (6 bases). The CDR3 contains 15 residues. Germline values: CDR1 MDHEN, CDR2 SYDVKM. V was trimmed by 4 bases and J by 1 base, leaving 10 bases between them. The chain's CDR3 is CASSSRGQNTGELFF. CDR3 DNA: TGTGCCAGCAGTTCACGGGGACAGAACACCGGGGAGCTGTTTTTT.

The gene calls are TRBV11-2 and TRBJ2-6, with 10 bases identical to TRBD2. Germline trimming cut 5 bases from V and 2 bases from J; bases unmatched to any gene: 9. CDR1 and CDR2 (germline): SGHAT, FQNNGV. This CDR3 has 18 residues. The CDR3 coding sequence is TGTGCCAGCAGCCTAGGACTAGCGGCCCTAACTGGGGCCAACGTCCTGACTTTC. This translates into CASSLGLAALTGANVLTF.

The V and J genes are TRBV18 and TRBJ2-2; 11 bases fit TRBD1. CDR3 length: 15 amino acids. Germline CDR1 is KGHSH and CDR2 is LQKENI. Trimming cost V 5 bases and J 7 bases; bases outside gene matches: 6. CDR3 in DNA: TGTGCCAGCTCATCCGGACAGGGGGCGGACGGGGAGCTGTTTTTT. Translating gives CASSSGQGADGELFF.

There are a few counts of this clone. The chain carries TRBV7-9 and TRBJ2-5; 10 positions match TRBD2. The germline V gene encodes CDR1 SEHNR and CDR2 FQNEAQ (reference sequence). Losses at the gene ends were 5 bases for V and 4 bases for J; bases not matched to a gene: 7. The CDR3 sequence is 15 residues long. The CDR3 nucleotides are TGTGCCAGCAGCCAAAGCGGGAGGGCACGAGAGACCCAGTACTTC. Translated, it gives CASSQSGRARETQYF.

The J gene is TRBJ2-5, the V gene TRBV25-1, with TRBD1 matching over 9 bases. Germline V gives CDR1 MGHDK, CDR2 SYGVNS. Trimming at V came to 4 bases and at J to 1 base, leaving 4 bases not matched to a gene. The CDR3 runs to 15 residues. CDR3 protein: CASSGHRGPQETQYF. DNA of the CDR3: TGTGCCAGCAGTGGACACAGGGGGCCCCAAGAGACCCAGTACTTC. Drawing the rest from reference TRBV25-1 and TRBJ2-5, the complete variable domain is EADIYQTPRYLVIGTGKKITLECSQTMGHDKMYWYQQDPGMELHLIHYSYGVNSTEKGDLSSESTVSRIRTEHFPLTLESARPSHTSQYLCASSGHRGPQETQYFGPGTRLLVL.

This clone was picked up a small number of times. V gene TRBV27 combines with J gene TRBJ1-2, with D possibly being TRBD1 (6 bases). Germline CDR1 and CDR2: MNHEY and SMNVEV (reference sequence). Trimming stripped 0 bases from V and 8 bases from J, with 10 bases between. The CDR3 has 13 residues. The CDR3 loop reads CASSLSIGGGYTF. The CDR3 DNA reads TGTGCCAGCAGTTTATCGATAGGGGGAGGCTACACCTTC.

This clone was seen a few times. The chain couples TRBV7-8 to TRBJ2-7; 9 nucleotides line up with TRBD1. The CDR3 totals 15 residues. Germline trimming cut 5 bases from V and 0 bases from J; bases unmatched to any gene: 5. CDR1 is SGHVS, CDR2 FQNEAQ, per germline. Here the CDR3 DNA reads TGTGCCAGCAGCATAGGACAGGGGAACTCCTACGAGCAGTACTTC. Protein sequence: CASSIGQGNSYEQYF.

V usage is TRBV28 and J usage is TRBJ1-6, with D unclear. Trimming pared 5 bases from V and 10 bases from J, leaving 21 bases between. The CDR3 spans 16 residues. The V gene's germline CDR1 is MDHEN and CDR2 SYDVKM. The CDR3 here is CASSQIGQPVESPLHF. For the CDR3, the DNA is TGTGCCAGCAGTCAAATCGGGCAACCCGTGGAATCACCCCTCCACTTT. The whole variable domain, remainder taken from reference TRBV28 and TRBJ1-6, is DVKVTQSSRYLVKRTGEKVFLECVQDMDHENMFWYRQDPGLGLRLIYFSYDVKMKEKGDIPEGYSVSREKKERFSLILESASTNQTSMYLCASSQIGQPVESPLHFGNGTRLTVT.

The gene calls are TRBV13 and TRBJ1-1, with D perhaps matching TRBD1 (5 bases). Trimming stripped 10 bases from V and 6 bases from J, with 18 bases between. The germline V gene encodes CDR1 PRHDT and CDR2 FYEKMQ (reference sequence). The CDR3 extends over 13 amino acids. CDR3 bases: TGTGCCACCCTAACAGGTAATACCGCTGAAGCTTTCTTT. It encodes CATLTGNTAEAFF.

The chain employs TRBV3-1 (or the pseudogene TRBV3-2) and TRBJ2-1; 7 bases fit TRBD1. This CDR3 contains 12 residues. The germline CDR1 and CDR2 sequences are LGHDT and YNNKEL (reference sequence). J gave up 6 bases and V 6 bases, and 2 bases lay outside the gene matches. In DNA, the CDR3 is TGTGCCAGCAGTAACAGGGGCAATGAGCAGTTCTTC. This codes for CASSNRGNEQFF.

The V call is TRBV3-1 (or the pseudogene TRBV3-2), the J call TRBJ2-2; D call uncertain. Germline V lookup: CDR1 LGHDT, CDR2 YNNKEL (reference sequence). This CDR3 is built from 14 residues. V lost 1 base to trimming and J lost 6 bases, with 9 bases between them. CDR3 sequence (DNA): TGTGCCAGCAGCCAAGCCCTGTTCGCCGGGGAGCTGTTTTTT. This codes for CASSQALFAGELFF.

This chain joins TRBV5-1 and TRBJ1-4; D unclear. Germline values: CDR1 SGHRS, CDR2 YFSETQ. Trimming took 4 bases from V and 8 from J, leaving 15 bases between them. CDR3 length: 14 residues. CDR3 nucleotides: TGCGCCAGCAGCATGGTCGAACAAGGGGAAAAACTGTTTTTT. Encoded protein: CASSMVEQGEKLFF.

V is TRBV4-1 and J is TRBJ1-3; D ambiguous. Per the germline V gene, CDR1 is MGHRA and CDR2 is YSYEKL. Trimming took off 3 bases at V and 0 bases at J, with 12 bases between the two ends. The CDR3 runs 16 residues. The CDR3: CASSHLHLTSGNTIYF. CDR3 in DNA: TGCGCCAGCAGCCACCTTCATCTAACCTCTGGAAACACCATATATTTT.

This sequence joins TRBV11-1 and TRBJ1-4; D call uncertain. In germline, CDR1 is SGHAT, CDR2 FQDESV (reference sequence). CDR3 length: 13 residues. V lost 2 bases and J lost 5, with 6 bases in between. The CDR3 coding sequence is TGTGCCAGCAGCTTAAGTACGAATGAAAAACTGTTTTTT. It yields the protein CASSLSTNEKLFF.

The chain links TRBV6-5 to TRBJ1-3, with no clear D. Germline V lookup: CDR1 MNHEY, CDR2 SVGAGI. The CDR3 contains 13 residues. Trimming cost V 0 bases and J 4 bases, with 4 bases left between them. The CDR3 protein is CASSYSMGNTIYF. The CDR3 region has the DNA TGTGCCAGCAGTTACTCGATGGGAAACACCATATATTTT.

The genes are TRBV30 and TRBJ1-5; 7 bases match TRBD1. V shed 4 bases, J shed 6 bases, and the junction held 6 bases outside the gene matches. Germline V gene data show CDR1 as GTSNPN and CDR2 as SVGIG (reference sequence). The CDR3 length is 13 residues. Written as DNA, the CDR3 is TGTGCCTGGAATAGGGGGCCGGGTCAGCCCCAGCATTTT. Its protein product is CAWNRGPGQPQHF.

This sequence joins TRBV7-2 and TRBJ2-7; D ambiguous. The V gene's germline CDR1 is SGHTA and CDR2 FQGNSA. With 4 bases removed from V and 0 bases from J, the gap between germline ends came to 10 bases. This CDR3 spans 14 amino acids. The CDR3 DNA is TGTGCCAGCAGCTCAAATGCAGACTCCTACGAGCAGTACTTC. It yields the protein CASSSNADSYEQYF.

The chain carries TRBV2 and TRBJ2-7; TRBD2 matches 7 bases. V lost 10 bases, J lost 6 bases, and 18 bases stayed unmatched. The germline V gene has CDR1 SNHLY and CDR2 FYNNEI. This CDR3 has 15 amino acids. The CDR3, as DNA: TGTGCCACTTCCTCCGGGGGTGGCGGGGGAGCCGAGCAGTACTTC. It yields the protein CATSSGGGGGAEQYF.

This clone was seen a few times. The V and J genes are TRBV9 and TRBJ2-4, with D unclear. V was cut by 8 bases and J by 7 bases, with 16 bases left in between. The V gene's germline CDR1 is SGDLS and CDR2 YYNGEE. CDR3 length: 13 amino acids. The DNA of the CDR3 is TGTGCCAGTCCTCGCATGGACCTCAACATTCAGTACTTC. Its protein product is CASPRMDLNIQYF.